The T cell receptor beta chain under discussion was sequenced for a study of T-cell memory formation after mild COVID-19. Regarding the study as a whole: CD8+ contracting clones occupied EMRA, while CD4+ ones occupied mainly CM and EM.

Regarding this clonotype: Its specificity is not known.

The germline V gene encodes CDR1 SGHTA and CDR2 FQGNSA. There are 15 residues in the CDR3. With 1 base clipped from V and 7 bases from J, the junction kept 4 bases outside the gene matches. The TCR alpha and TCR beta cDNA libraries, bearing sample barcodes and UMIs, were generated by 5'RACE using constant-segment primers. TCRdb recomputed calls from the 5' RACE reads with MiXCR, one row per CDR3 protein. Among about 270,000 distinct CDR3 sequences listed, roughly 14% were seen once. The sample taken for sequencing was PBMCs or a T cell subset sorted from them (not recorded which). The rearrangement links TRBV7-2 to TRBJ1-5; 10 bases match TRBD1. The receptor was isolated from an adult woman who had mild COVID-19 (a few samples of this study predate the infection). Cell type and time point are not known. The CDR3 is CASSLGQGARQPQHF. The CDR3 DNA is TGTGCCAGCAGCTTAGGACAGGGGGCCCGGCAGCCCCAGCATTTT.